Below are 18 T cell receptor beta chains sequenced from a single sample in a study of CD8+CD57+ T cells in acquired aplastic anemia. Researchers used genomic DNA as the template to profile TCR beta VDJ and CDR3. In TCRdb, the reads were re-called with MiXCR into one record per CDR3 protein. The sample has 80,000 or so distinct CDR3 sequences; around 42% are singletons. Specimen: sorted CD4+, CD8+, or CD8+CD57+ T cells (not recorded which) from PBMCs. Receptors were obtained from a human donor in good health, serving as a control.

The gene calls are TRBV4-1 and TRBJ2-1; D remains unclear. Germline CDR1 and CDR2: MGHRA and YSYEKL. V lost 2 bases and J lost 7, with 12 bases in between. The CDR3 is made up of 14 amino acids. The CDR3 here is CASSQPTRGNEQFF. In DNA, the CDR3 is TGCGCCAGCAGCCAACCTACGCGCGGAAATGAGCAGTTCTTC.

At least ten counts were recorded for this clonotype. The gene calls are TRBV7-2 and TRBJ2-7; TRBD1 might be the D (6 bases). Germline CDR1 SGHTA, CDR2 FQGNSA. This CDR3 spans 14 amino acids. V was cut by 1 base and J by 3 bases, with 10 bases left in between. CDR3: CASSLEQGYYEQYF. CDR3 bases: TGTGCCAGCAGCTTAGAGCAGGGGTACTACGAGCAGTACTTC.

V and J are TRBV4-3 and TRBJ1-1; no definite D call. The CDR3 loop spans 18 amino acids. CDR1 and CDR2 from the germline V gene are LGHNA and YSLEER. Trimming removed 0 bases at V and 0 bases at J, with 17 bases between. The CDR3 spells CASSQDEVWTRMNTEAFF. Written as DNA, the CDR3 is TGCGCCAGCAGCCAAGATGAAGTCTGGACGCGCATGAACACTGAAGCTTTCTTT.

This chain links TRBV25-1 with TRBJ1-1, with D maybe TRBD1 (5 bases). The CDR3 contains 15 residues. CDR1 MGHDK and CDR2 SYGVNS come from the germline V gene. V lost 5 bases and J 3 bases, leaving 16 bases between the germline ends. The CDR3 DNA reads TGTGCCAGCAGTTGTGCAGGGTCGGCGTACACTGAAGCTTTCTTT. Translating gives CASSCAGSAYTEAFF.

This clonotype was recorded many times. The chain employs TRBV30 and TRBJ2-7; D perhaps matches TRBD2 (5 bases). There are 13 residues in the CDR3. The germline V and J ends were trimmed by 0 bases and 0 bases, with 6 bases remaining between them. CDR1 is GTSNPN and CDR2 is SVGIG in the germline V gene (reference sequence). The CDR3 coding sequence is TGTGCCTGGAGTGTGGGGAGCTCCTACGAGCAGTACTTC. This sequence encodes CAWSVGSSYEQYF.

There are many counts of this clonotype. This chain uses TRBV19 with TRBJ1-5; 7 nucleotides align to TRBD1. V lost 3 bases and J lost 0; bases outside the gene matches: 11. This CDR3 has 18 amino acids. Germline V gene sequence: CDR1 LNHDA, CDR2 SQIVND (reference sequence). The chain's CDR3 is CASSIRQGAPISNQPQHF. CDR3 sequence (DNA): TGTGCCAGTAGTATCCGACAGGGTGCCCCCATTAGCAATCAGCCCCAGCATTTT.

In this sample, this clonotype turned up once. The chain employs TRBV9 and TRBJ1-1; D ambiguous. The CDR3 consists of 14 residues. V was clipped by 0 bases and J by 2 bases, with 8 bases between them. The V gene's germline CDR1 is SGDLS and CDR2 YYNGEE. The CDR3 bases are TGTGCCAGCAGCGTAGTGTCCGTAAACACTGAAGCTTTCTTT. The encoded protein is CASSVVSVNTEAFF.

The chain is built from TRBV12-5 and TRBJ2-1, with D perhaps matching TRBD2 (6 bases). With 0 bases removed from V and 5 bases from J, the gap between germline ends came to 17 bases. Germline V gives CDR1 LGHNT, CDR2 FRNRAP. The CDR3 totals 17 residues. The CDR3, as DNA: TGTGCTAGTGGTTTGGTAATCCTCTTGACTAGAGACAATGAGCAGTTCTTC. Amino acid sequence: CASGLVILLTRDNEQFF.

Regarding this clonotype: The junction does not match germline at one end; this may be a read error. The J gene is TRBJ1-2, the V gene TRBV14; D remains unclear. This CDR3 has 14 residues. The germline CDR1 and CDR2 sequences are SGHDN and FVKESK. CDR3 in amino acids: CASSPRAVIYGYTF. Here the CDR3 DNA reads TGTGCCAGCAGCCCTCGGGCTGTCATCTATGGCTACACCTTT.

This clonotype was seen more than once but under ten times. V gene TRBV2 combines with J gene TRBJ1-6, with 10 bases that match TRBD1. J lost 7 bases, V lost 3 bases, and 0 bases had no gene match. The V gene's germline CDR1 is SNHLY and CDR2 FYNNEI. This CDR3 is built from 14 residues. The chain's CDR3 is CASSETGGNSPLHF. The CDR3 DNA is TGTGCCAGCAGTGAGACAGGGGGCAATTCACCCCTCCACTTT.

CDR3 nucleotide sequence: TGTGCCAGCAGCTACGGACAGCATAATTCACCCCTCCACTTT. Translated: CASSYGQHNSPLHF. V and J are TRBV25-1 and TRBJ1-6; TRBD1 might be the D (6 bases). Germline values: CDR1 MGHDK, CDR2 SYGVNS. The V end was cut by 6 bases, the J end by 5 bases, with 11 bases between. CDR3 length equals 14 residues. The full variable domain, with the rest looked up from reference TRBV25-1 and TRBJ1-6, is EADIYQTPRYLVIGTGKKITLECSQTMGHDKMYWYQQDPGMELHLIHYSYGVNSTEKGDLSSESTVSRIRTEHFPLTLESARPSHTSQYLCASSYGQHNSPLHFGNGTRLTVT.

The chain recombines TRBV2 with TRBJ2-7, with no clear D. Germline-derived CDR1 and CDR2 are SNHLY and FYNNEI. The V end lost 1 base, the J end lost 3 bases, and 7 bases lay between the germline ends. The CDR3 totals 13 residues. The CDR3: CASSEGLHYEQYF. As DNA, the CDR3 is TGTGCCAGCAGTGAAGGGCTGCACTACGAGCAGTACTTC. The full variable domain, its missing parts supplied by reference TRBV2 and TRBJ2-7, is EPEVTQTPSHQVTQMGQEVILRCVPISNHLYFYWYRQILGQKVEFLVSFYNNEISEKSEIFDDQFSVERPDGSNFTLKIRSTKLEDSAMYFCASSEGLHYEQYFGPGTRLTVT.

This clonotype was picked up a small number of times. This may arise from a read error, as a much more abundant clone is one base away. The rearrangement links TRBV29-1 to TRBJ2-3; 7 nucleotides line up with TRBD1. The CDR3 is 14 residues long. Germline CDR1 and CDR2: SQVTM and ANQGSEA. CDR3 region: CSVETGLQADTRYF. The CDR3 DNA is TGCAGCGTCGAGACAGGGTTGCAGGCAGATACGCGGTATTTT.

The chain links TRBV15 to TRBJ1-2, with D uncertain. The CDR3 runs 15 residues. V was clipped by 4 bases and J by 8 bases, with 20 bases between them. Per the germline V gene, CDR1 is LNHNV and CDR2 is YYDKDF (reference sequence). The CDR3 loop reads CATSTWEAPSGGYTF. CDR3 DNA sequence: TGTGCCACCAGCACCTGGGAGGCTCCGAGCGGAGGCTACACCTTC.

This clonotype occurred many times. V usage is TRBV12-3 or TRBV12-4 and J usage is TRBJ2-7; D not certain. This CDR3 is 16 amino acids long. V lost 4 bases to trimming and J lost 3 bases, with 19 bases between them. This CDR3 reads CASSYPGLQAHYEQYF. The CDR3 region has the DNA TGTGCCAGCAGTTATCCCGGGCTTCAAGCCCACTACGAGCAGTACTTC.

This chain uses TRBV15 with TRBJ2-7; 9 nucleotides match TRBD2. The CDR3 totals 17 residues. V shed 5 bases, J shed 2 bases, and the junction held 13 bases outside the gene matches. Germline V CDR1 and CDR2: LNHNV, YYDKDF (reference sequence). CDR3 residues: CATSVKIAGVTPYEQYF. CDR3 bases: TGTGCCACCAGCGTAAAGATAGCGGGAGTCACGCCCTACGAGCAGTACTTC.

At least ten counts were recorded for this clonotype. This chain connects TRBV12-3 or TRBV12-4 to TRBJ1-5; 9 bases align to TRBD1. The V and J ends lost 1 base and 0 bases, in that order; junction bases with no gene match: 7. The CDR3 runs 18 residues. The CDR3 loop is CASSLEGQGFDSNQPQHF. DNA of the CDR3: TGTGCCAGCAGTTTAGAGGGACAGGGCTTTGATAGCAATCAGCCCCAGCATTTT.

The chain has TRBV6-4 and TRBJ2-3; D uncertain. CDR1 is MRHNA and CDR2 is SNTAGT in the germline V gene. V lost 4 bases, J lost 2 bases, and 10 bases lay in between. This CDR3 comprises 14 residues. Written as DNA, the CDR3 is TGTGCCAGCAGTGTTGGGGTTTCCACAGATACGCAGTATTTT. It translates to CASSVGVSTDTQYF.